The next 14 T cell receptor beta chains were all read from a single sample in a study of T cells in Graves' hyperthyroidism and ophthalmopathy. Amplification targeted TCR beta CDR3 regions from RNA transcripts. A set of HTBI primers served as the primers for a first-round RT-PCR of the TCR CDR3. Using its own MiXCR run on the multiplex PCR reads, TCRdb lists one record per CDR3 protein. The sample has around 350,000 distinct CDR3 sequences, around 25% seen once; the top ten hold around four fifths. The sequenced sample consisted of blood. All receptors come from a man in his forties or fifties with Graves' hyperthyroidism.

Only a few counts were recorded for this clonotype. V gene TRBV10-3 combines with J gene TRBJ2-3; 9 positions agree with TRBD2. This CDR3 contains 13 residues. The junction had 5 bases not matched to a gene; V was cut back by 7 bases and J by 6 bases. Germline V lookup: CDR1 ENHRY, CDR2 SYGVKD. The CDR3: CAITASGMDTQYF. The DNA of the CDR3 is TGTGCCATCACGGCTAGCGGGATGGATACGCAGTATTTT.

CDR3 protein: CATSEGLDHGELFF. The CDR3 region has the DNA TGTGCCACCAGTGAGGGACTAGATCACGGGGAGCTGTTTTTT. The chain has TRBV24-1 and TRBJ2-2, with 8 bases fitting TRBD2. This CDR3 has 14 amino acids. J was trimmed by 7 bases and V by 4 bases; bases with no gene match: 4. CDR1 and CDR2 (germline): KGHDR, SFDVKD.

The chain joins TRBV5-1 to TRBJ2-3; the match to TRBD2 covers 7 bases. The J segment lost 5 bases and the V segment lost 4 bases, leaving 16 bases of the junction unmatched. Germline V CDR1 and CDR2: SGHRS, YFSETQ. The CDR3 is 17 residues long. The CDR3: CASSAYTSARGGDTQYF. The CDR3 region has the DNA TGCGCCAGCAGCGCGTACACTAGCGCCAGAGGAGGAGATACGCAGTATTTT.

This clonotype was picked up many times. The rearrangement joins TRBV2 to TRBJ2-1; tentative D call: TRBD2 (5 bases). Deletions cut 4 bases from V and 6 bases from J, with 13 bases between. CDR1 SNHLY and CDR2 FYNNEI come from the germline V gene. This CDR3 contains 14 residues. Here the CDR3 reads CASSASGTRNEQFF. The CDR3 coding sequence is TGTGCCAGCAGTGCATCGGGAACCCGCAATGAGCAGTTCTTC. Combining the CDR3 with reference TRBV2 and TRBJ2-1 gives the whole variable domain EPEVTQTPSHQVTQMGQEVILRCVPISNHLYFYWYRQILGQKVEFLVSFYNNEISEKSEIFDDQFSVERPDGSNFTLKIRSTKLEDSAMYFCASSASGTRNEQFFGPGTRLTVL.

The chain combines TRBV19 with TRBJ1-4, with D uncertain. The CDR3 runs 15 residues. V was clipped by 5 bases and J by 1 base, with 11 bases between them. Per germline, CDR1 LNHDA and CDR2 SQIVND (reference sequence). The CDR3 sequence: CASSSRLQTNEKLFF. In DNA form, the CDR3 reads TGTGCCAGTAGTTCCAGACTTCAAACTAATGAAAAACTGTTTTTT.

This rearrangement joins TRBV29-1 to TRBJ1-1; D remains ambiguous. The germline gives CDR1 SQVTM, CDR2 ANQGSEA. This CDR3 is 13 amino acids long. Trimming stripped 4 bases from V and 1 base from J, with 10 bases between. This chain's CDR3 is CSVAREPNTEAFF. Here the CDR3 DNA reads TGCAGCGTTGCGCGGGAACCGAACACTGAAGCTTTCTTT.

As to this clonotype: Its ends do not fully match the called genes, so a read error is possible. The chain links TRBV7-7 to TRBJ2-2; D may match TRBD1 or TRBD2 (6 bases each). This CDR3 comprises 17 residues. In germline, CDR1 is SSHAT, CDR2 FNYEAQ (reference sequence). The CDR3 DNA reads as TGTGCTAGCAGCCCTGTCGGGGGCCTATTCACGAGCGGGGAGCTGTTTTTT. Its translation is CASSPVGGLFTSGELFF. Full variable domain (rest looked up from reference TRBV7-7 and TRBJ2-2): GAGVSQSPRYKVTKRGQDVTLRCDPISSHATLYWYQQALGQGPEFLTYFNYEAQPDKSGLPSDRFSAERPEGSISTLTIQRTEQRDSAMYRCASSPVGGLFTSGELFFGEGSRLTVL.

This clonotype was recorded a few times. The chain combines TRBV28 with TRBJ1-5; D is undetermined. The CDR3 length is 15 residues. Germline V gene data show CDR1 as MDHEN and CDR2 as SYDVKM. V was pared by 2 bases and J by 6 bases, with 14 bases between. CDR3 residues: CASSLNPYGGQPQHF. The CDR3 DNA is TGTGCCAGCAGTTTAAACCCATACGGCGGTCAGCCCCAGCATTTT.

This clonotype was recorded a few times. The gene calls are TRBV7-9 and TRBJ1-2; no reliable D call. Germline V gene lookup returns CDR1 SEHNR and CDR2 FQNEAQ (reference sequence). CDR3 length: 12 amino acids. V was pared by 5 bases and J by 5 bases, with 9 bases between. The CDR3 loop reads CASSPSRYGYTF. The CDR3 nucleotides read TGTGCCAGCAGCCCTTCTCGATATGGCTACACCTTC.

A word on this clonotype: One end of the junction is discordant with germline, which a read error may explain. CDR3 bases: TGTGCCGGCAGGCCCGGCGGCGAGACCCAGTACTTC. This sequence encodes CAGRPGGETQYF. The gene calls are TRBV7-9 and TRBJ2-5; D is undetermined. The germline V gene has CDR1 SEHNR and CDR2 FQNEAQ (reference sequence). The CDR3 has 12 residues.

V is TRBV9 and J is TRBJ2-1; D is ambiguous. V lost 4 bases and J lost 15, with 14 bases in between. In germline, CDR1 is SGDLS, CDR2 YYNGEE. The CDR3 extends over 11 amino acids. The CDR3 here is CASSPGRDLFF. The CDR3 bases are TGTGCCAGCAGCCCGGGCCGTGATCTGTTCTTC. Full variable domain (rest looked up from reference TRBV9 and TRBJ2-1): DSGVTQTPKHLITATGQRVTLRCSPRSGDLSVYWYQQSLDQGLQFLIQYYNGEERAKGNILERFSAQQFPDLHSELNLSSLELGDSALYFCASSPGRDLFFGPGTRLTVL.

The V gene is TRBV3-1, the J gene TRBJ2-7; 10 bases fit TRBD2. This CDR3 has 15 residues. The germline V gene encodes CDR1 LGHDT and CDR2 YNNKEL (reference sequence). Trimming removed 0 bases from V and 3 bases from J; junction bases left unmatched: 2. The CDR3 coding sequence is TGTGCCAGCAGCCAAGATCAGCGGGAGGGCTACGAGCAGTACTTC. Amino acid sequence: CASSQDQREGYEQYF.

The chain has TRBV20-1 and TRBJ1-5; TRBD1 might be the D (6 bases). The CDR3 length is 15 residues. The V gene's germline CDR1 is DFQATT and CDR2 SNEGSKA (reference sequence). Trimming cost V 4 bases and J 2 bases, with 15 bases left between them. The CDR3 spells CSAMTGARGNQPQHF. The CDR3 region has the DNA TGCAGTGCTATGACAGGAGCGAGAGGCAATCAGCCCCAGCATTTT.

This clonotype has a count of ten or more. The chain uses TRBV12-3 or TRBV12-4 and TRBJ1-1; no definite D call. The CDR3 is made up of 13 amino acids. V was cut by 3 bases and J by 1 base, with 6 bases left in between. The CDR3 DNA is TGTGCCAGCAGTTTCGACGGGAACACTGAAGCTTTCTTT. This translates into CASSFDGNTEAFF.